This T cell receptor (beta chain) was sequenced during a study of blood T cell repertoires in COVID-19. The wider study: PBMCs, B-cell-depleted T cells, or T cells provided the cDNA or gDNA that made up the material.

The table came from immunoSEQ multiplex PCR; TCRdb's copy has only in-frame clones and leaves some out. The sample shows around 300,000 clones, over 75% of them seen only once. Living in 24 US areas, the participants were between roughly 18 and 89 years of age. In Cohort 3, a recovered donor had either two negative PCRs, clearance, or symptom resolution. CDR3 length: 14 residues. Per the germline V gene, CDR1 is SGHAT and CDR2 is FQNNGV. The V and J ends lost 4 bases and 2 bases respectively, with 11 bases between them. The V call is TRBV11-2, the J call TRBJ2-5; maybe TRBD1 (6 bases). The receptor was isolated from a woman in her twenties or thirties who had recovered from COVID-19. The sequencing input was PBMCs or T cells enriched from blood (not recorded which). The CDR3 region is CASSSGQIQETQYF. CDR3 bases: TGTGCCAGCAGCTCCGGACAGATTCAAGAGACCCAGTACTTC.